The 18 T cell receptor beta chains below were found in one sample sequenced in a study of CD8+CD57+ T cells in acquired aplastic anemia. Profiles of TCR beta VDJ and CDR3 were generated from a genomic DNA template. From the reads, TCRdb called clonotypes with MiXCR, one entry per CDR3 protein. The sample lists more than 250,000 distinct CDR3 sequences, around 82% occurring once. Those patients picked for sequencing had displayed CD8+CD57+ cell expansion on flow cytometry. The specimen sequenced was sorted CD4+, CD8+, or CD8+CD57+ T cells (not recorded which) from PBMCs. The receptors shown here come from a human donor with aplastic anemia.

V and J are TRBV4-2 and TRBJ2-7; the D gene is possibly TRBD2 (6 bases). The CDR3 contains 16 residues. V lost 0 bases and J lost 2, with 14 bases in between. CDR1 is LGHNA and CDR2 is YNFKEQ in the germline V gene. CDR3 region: CASSQDHEGGTYEQYF. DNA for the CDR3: TGTGCCAGCAGCCAAGATCATGAGGGAGGAACCTACGAGCAGTACTTC.

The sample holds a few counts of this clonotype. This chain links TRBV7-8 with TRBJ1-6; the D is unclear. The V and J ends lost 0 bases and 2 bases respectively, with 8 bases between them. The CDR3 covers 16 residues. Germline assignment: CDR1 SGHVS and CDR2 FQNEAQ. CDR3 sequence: CASSLAEGAYNSPLHF. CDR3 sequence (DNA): TGTGCCAGCAGCTTAGCGGAGGGCGCCTATAATTCACCCCTCCACTTT.

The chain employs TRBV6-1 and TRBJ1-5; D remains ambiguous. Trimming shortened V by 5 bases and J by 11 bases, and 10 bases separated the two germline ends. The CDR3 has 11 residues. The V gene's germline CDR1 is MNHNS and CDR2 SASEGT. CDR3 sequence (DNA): TGTGCCAGCAGTTTACAGCAGACCCAGCATTTT. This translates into CASSLQQTQHF.

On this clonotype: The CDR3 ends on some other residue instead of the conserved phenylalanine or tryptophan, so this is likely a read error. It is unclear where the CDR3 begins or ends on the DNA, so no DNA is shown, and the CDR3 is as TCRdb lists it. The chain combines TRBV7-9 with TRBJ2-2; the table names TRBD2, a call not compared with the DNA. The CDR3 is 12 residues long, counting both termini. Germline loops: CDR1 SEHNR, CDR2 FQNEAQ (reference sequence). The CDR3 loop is CASSFLSREGSD.

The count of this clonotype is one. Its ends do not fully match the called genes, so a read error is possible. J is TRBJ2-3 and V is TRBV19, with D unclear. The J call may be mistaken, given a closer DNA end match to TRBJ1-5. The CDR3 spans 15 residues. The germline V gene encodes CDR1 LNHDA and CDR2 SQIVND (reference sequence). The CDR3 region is CASSISWQYNHPQHF. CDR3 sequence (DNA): TGTGCCAGTAGTATTTCTTGGCAGTACAATCATCCCCAGCATTTT.

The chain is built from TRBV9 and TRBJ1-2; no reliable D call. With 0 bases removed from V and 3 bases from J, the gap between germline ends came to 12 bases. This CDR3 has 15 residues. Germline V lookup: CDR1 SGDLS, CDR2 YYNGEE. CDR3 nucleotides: TGTGCCAGCAGCGTAGCGGCAGGTCCCGACTATGGCTACACCTTC. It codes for CASSVAAGPDYGYTF.

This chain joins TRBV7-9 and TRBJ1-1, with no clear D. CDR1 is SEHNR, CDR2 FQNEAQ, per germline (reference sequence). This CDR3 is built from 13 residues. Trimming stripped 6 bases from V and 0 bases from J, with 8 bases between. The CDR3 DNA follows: TGTGCCAGCAGAGCACAGCTGAACACTGAAGCTTTCTTT. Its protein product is CASRAQLNTEAFF.

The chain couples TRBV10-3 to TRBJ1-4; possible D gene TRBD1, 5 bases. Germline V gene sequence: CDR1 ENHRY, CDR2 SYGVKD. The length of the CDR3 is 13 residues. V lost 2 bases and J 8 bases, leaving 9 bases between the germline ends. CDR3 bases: TGTGCCATCAGTGAGATCAGGGTGGAAAAACTGTTTTTT. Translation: CAISEIRVEKLFF.

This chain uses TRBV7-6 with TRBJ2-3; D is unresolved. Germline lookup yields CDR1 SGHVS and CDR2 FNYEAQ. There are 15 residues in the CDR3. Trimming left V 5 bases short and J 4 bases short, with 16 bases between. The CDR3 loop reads CASSRDSVRPDTQYF. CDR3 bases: TGTGCCAGCAGCAGAGACTCAGTCCGCCCAGATACGCAGTATTTT.

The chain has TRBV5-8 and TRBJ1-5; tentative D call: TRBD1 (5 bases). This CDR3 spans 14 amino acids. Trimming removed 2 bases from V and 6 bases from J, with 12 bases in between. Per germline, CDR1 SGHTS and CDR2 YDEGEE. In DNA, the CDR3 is TGTGCCAGCAGCTTAGGGGCTAGCGCTCAGCCCCAGCATTTT. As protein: CASSLGASAQPQHF.

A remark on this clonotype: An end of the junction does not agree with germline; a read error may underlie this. This CDR3 reads CASSLTGGADYTHTF. The DNA for the CDR3 is TGTGCCAGCAGCTTGACAGGGGGCGCCGACTATACCCACACTTTT. V and J are TRBV7-2 and TRBJ2-3; TRBD1 aligns across 10 bases. The CDR3 has 15 residues. Germline V gives CDR1 SGHTA, CDR2 FQGNSA.

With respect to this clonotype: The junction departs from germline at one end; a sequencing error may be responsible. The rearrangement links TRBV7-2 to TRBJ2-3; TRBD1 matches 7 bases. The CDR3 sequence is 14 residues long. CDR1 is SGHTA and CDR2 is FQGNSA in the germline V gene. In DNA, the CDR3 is TGTGCCAGCAGCTTGCAAGGGGGCGCCGACTATGGCTACTTT. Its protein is CASSLQGGADYGYF.

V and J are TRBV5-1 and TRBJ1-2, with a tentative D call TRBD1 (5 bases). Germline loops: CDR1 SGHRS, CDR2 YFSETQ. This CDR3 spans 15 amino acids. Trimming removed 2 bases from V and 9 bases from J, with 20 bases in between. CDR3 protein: CASSLDGATKESYTF. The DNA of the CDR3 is TGCGCCAGCAGCTTAGACGGGGCAACTAAGGAGAGCTACACCTTC.

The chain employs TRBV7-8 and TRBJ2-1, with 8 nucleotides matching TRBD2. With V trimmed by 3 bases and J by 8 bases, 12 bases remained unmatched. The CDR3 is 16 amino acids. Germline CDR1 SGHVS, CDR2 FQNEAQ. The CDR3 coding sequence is TGTGCCAGCAGCTTTGCGGGAGGTCCCGGTACGGATGAGCAGTTCTTC. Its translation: CASSFAGGPGTDEQFF.

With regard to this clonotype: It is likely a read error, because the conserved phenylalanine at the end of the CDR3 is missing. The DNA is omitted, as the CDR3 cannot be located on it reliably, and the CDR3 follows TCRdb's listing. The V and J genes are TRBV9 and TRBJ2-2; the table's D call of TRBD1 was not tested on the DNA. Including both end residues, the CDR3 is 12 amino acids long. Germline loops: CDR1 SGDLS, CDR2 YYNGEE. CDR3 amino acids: CASSIPLGRTSA.

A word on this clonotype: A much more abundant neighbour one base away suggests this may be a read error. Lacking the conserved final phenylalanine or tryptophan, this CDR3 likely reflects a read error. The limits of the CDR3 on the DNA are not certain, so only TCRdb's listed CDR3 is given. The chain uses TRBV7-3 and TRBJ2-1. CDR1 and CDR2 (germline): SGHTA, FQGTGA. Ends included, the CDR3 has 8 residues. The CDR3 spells CAGSLSGG.

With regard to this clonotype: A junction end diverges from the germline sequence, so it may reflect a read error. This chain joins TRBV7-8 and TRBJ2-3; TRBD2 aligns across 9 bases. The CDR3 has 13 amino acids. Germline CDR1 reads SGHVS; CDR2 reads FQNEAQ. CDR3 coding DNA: TGTGCCAGCGGCTTAGCGGGAGCTCACGATACGCATTTT. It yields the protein CASGLAGAHDTHF.

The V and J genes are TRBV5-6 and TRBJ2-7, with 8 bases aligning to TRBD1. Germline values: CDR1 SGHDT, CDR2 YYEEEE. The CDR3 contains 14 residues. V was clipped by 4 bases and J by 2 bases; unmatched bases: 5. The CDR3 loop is CASSATGQAYEQYV. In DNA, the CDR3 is TGTGCCAGCAGCGCGACGGGACAGGCCTACGAGCAGTACGTC.